One and the same sample provided the 4 T cell receptor beta chains below, sequenced in a study of PD-1 blockade in mismatch repair-deficient tumors. This table comes from immunoSEQ multiplex PCR, and its TCRdb copy is limited to in-frame clones, with some not included. The table has about 63,000 clones, around 89% seen once; the top ten hold about 15%. The material sequenced was peripheral blood, taken 52 weeks after starting pembrolizumab. These receptors all come from an adult with mismatch repair-deficient cancer.

The count of this clone is one. This chain's CDR3 is CASSQGLAGDRGNTGELFF. The CDR3 nucleotides are TGTGCCAGCAGCCAAGGACTAGCGGGAGATCGCGGGAACACCGGGGAGCTGTTTTTT. The V and J genes are TRBV4-2 and TRBJ2-2; 12 bases match TRBD2. The CDR3 is made up of 19 amino acids. The germline V gene encodes CDR1 LGHNA and CDR2 YNFKEQ. After removal of 1 base from V and 1 base from J, the junction contained 7 bases not matched to a gene.

The V and J genes are TRBV7-3 and TRBJ2-1; D is unresolved. The CDR3 runs 15 residues. V lost 2 bases, J lost 9 bases, and 17 bases lay in between. The germline gives CDR1 SGHTA, CDR2 FQGTGA. CDR3 in DNA: TGTGCCAGCAGCTTAGATTCCTCTTTCCGCAGTGAGCAGTTCTTC. Amino acids: CASSLDSSFRSEQFF.

This chain connects TRBV18 to TRBJ2-2, with TRBD2 identical over 13 bases. The germline V gene has CDR1 KGHSH and CDR2 LQKENI. The CDR3 has 18 residues. V dropped 4 bases and J dropped 0; count of bases not matched to a gene: 5. The CDR3 reads CASSQGLAGQANTGELFF. The CDR3 nucleotides read TGTGCCAGCTCACAGGGACTAGCGGGGCAAGCGAACACCGGGGAGCTGTTTTTT.

The chain links TRBV15 to TRBJ2-1, with D perhaps being TRBD1 or TRBD2 (5 bases each). V was shortened by 3 bases and J by 2 bases, with 14 bases between the two germline ends. This CDR3 is built from 16 residues. Germline V gene lookup returns CDR1 LNHNV and CDR2 YYDKDF (reference sequence). The CDR3 DNA sequence: TGTGCCACCAGCAGTTGGGGGTACGAACCCTACAATGAGCAGTTCTTC. It is translated as CATSSWGYEPYNEQFF.